This is a list of T cell receptor beta chains from one sample in a study of spatial heterogeneity in lung cancer. Each CDR3 protein gets one entry after TCRdb re-called the 5' RACE reads with MiXCR. The sample carries approximately 93,000 distinct CDR3 sequences, approximately 20% recorded once. Sequences were derived from PBMCs, sampled at follow-up. These receptors originate from a male donor with early-stage non-small cell lung cancer. Each CDR3 is given with its conserved first and last residue. The order of the fields is J gene, V gene, D gene, clone size, CDR3 protein, CDR3 DNA. A D gene is named only where the DNA matches it firmly. The size entry is marked missing in some rows and otherwise reads once, few, many or a size class.

J gene: TRBJ1-2
V gene: TRBV10-3
D gene: .
clone size: few
CDR3 protein: CATSRLADGYTF
CDR3 DNA: TGTGCCACCAGCAGGCTTGCGGACGGCTACACCTTC

J gene: TRBJ2-3
V gene: TRBV11-2
D gene: .
clone size: .
CDR3 protein: CASSPFADTQYF
CDR3 DNA: TGTGCCAGCAGCCCCTTCGCAGATACGCAGTATTTT

J gene: TRBJ1-4
V gene: TRBV5-5
D gene: TRBD1
clone size: once
CDR3 protein: CASSFSPPRTGDEKLFF
CDR3 DNA: TGTGCCAGCAGCTTCTCGCCCCCACGGACAGGTGATGAAAAACTGTTTTTT

J gene: TRBJ1-1
V gene: TRBV20-1
D gene: .
clone size: few
CDR3 protein: CSARWGGTEAFF
CDR3 DNA: TGCAGTGCCCGGTGGGGGGGGACTGAAGCTTTCTTT

J gene: TRBJ2-7
V gene: TRBV2
D gene: .
clone size: .
CDR3 protein: CASSDYEQYF
CDR3 DNA: TGTGCCAGCAGTGATTACGAGCAGTACTTC

J gene: TRBJ1-3
V gene: TRBV12-3/TRBV12-4
D gene: TRBD1
clone size: .
CDR3 protein: CASSFRGRPPGNTIYF
CDR3 DNA: TGTGCCAGCAGTTTCAGGGGGCGCCCCCCTGGAAACACCATATATTTT

J gene: TRBJ1-1
V gene: TRBV5-5
D gene: TRBD1
clone size: .
CDR3 protein: CASSYGQALNTEAFF
CDR3 DNA: TGTGCCAGCAGCTATGGACAGGCACTGAACACTGAAGCTTTCTTT

J gene: TRBJ1-1
V gene: TRBV7-9
D gene: .
clone size: .
CDR3 protein: CASSLGGIKGSLTEAFF
CDR3 DNA: TGTGCCAGCAGCTTAGGAGGGATAAAAGGGAGTCTCACTGAAGCTTTCTTT

J gene: TRBJ2-5
V gene: TRBV20-1
D gene: TRBD2
clone size: many
CDR3 protein: CSARHDRDYNQETQYF
CDR3 DNA: TGCAGTGCTAGACATGACCGGGACTATAACCAAGAGACCCAGTACTTC

J gene: TRBJ1-4
V gene: TRBV20-1
D gene: TRBD1
clone size: few
CDR3 protein: CSASDRGVAEKLFF
CDR3 DNA: TGCAGTGCGTCGGACAGGGGGGTTGCTGAAAAACTGTTTTTT

J gene: TRBJ2-1
V gene: TRBV29-1
D gene: TRBD2
clone size: many
CDR3 protein: CSARSSGNEQFF
CDR3 DNA: TGCAGCGCCAGGTCTAGCGGGAATGAGCAGTTCTTC

J gene: TRBJ2-2
V gene: TRBV5-1
D gene: TRBD1
clone size: few
CDR3 protein: CASSLQGQGNTGELFF
CDR3 DNA: TGCGCCAGCAGCTTACAGGGACAGGGGAACACCGGGGAGCTGTTTTTT

J gene: TRBJ2-7
V gene: TRBV3-1
D gene: TRBD1
clone size: .
CDR3 protein: CASSQGTGSDEQYF
CDR3 DNA: TGTGCCAGCAGCCAGGGGACAGGGTCCGACGAGCAGTACTTC

J gene: TRBJ2-2
V gene: TRBV7-8
D gene: .
clone size: .
CDR3 protein: CASSLGGRELFF
CDR3 DNA: TGTGCCAGCAGCTTAGGGGGGCGGGAGCTGTTTTTT

J gene: TRBJ2-2
V gene: TRBV4-1
D gene: .
clone size: many
CDR3 protein: CASSQDVNRGNTGELFF
CDR3 DNA: TGCGCCAGCAGCCAAGATGTTAACCGGGGGAACACCGGGGAGCTGTTTTTT

J gene: TRBJ2-7
V gene: TRBV30
D gene: .
clone size: .
CDR3 protein: CAWSGRDGTYEQYF
CDR3 DNA: TGTGCCTGGAGTGGACGGGACGGGACCTACGAGCAGTACTTC